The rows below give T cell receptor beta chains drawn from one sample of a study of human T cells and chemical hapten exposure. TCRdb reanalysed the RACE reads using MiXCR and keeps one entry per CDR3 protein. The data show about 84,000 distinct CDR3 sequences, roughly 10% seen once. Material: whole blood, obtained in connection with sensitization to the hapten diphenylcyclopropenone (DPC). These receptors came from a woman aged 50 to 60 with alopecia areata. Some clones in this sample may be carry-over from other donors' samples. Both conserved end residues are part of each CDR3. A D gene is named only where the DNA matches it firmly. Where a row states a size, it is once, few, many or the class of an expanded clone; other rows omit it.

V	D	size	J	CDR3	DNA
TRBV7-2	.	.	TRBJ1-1	CASSLQGRTNTEAFF	TGTGCCAGCAGCTTACAAGGACGGACCAACACTGAAGCTTTCTTT
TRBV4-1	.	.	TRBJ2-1	CASSQAEDLEGFF	TGCGCCAGCAGCCAAGCCGAAGACCTGGAGGGGTTCTTC
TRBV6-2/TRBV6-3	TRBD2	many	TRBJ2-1	CASSYSPLGRRGSSYNEQFF	TGTGCCAGCAGTTACTCGCCGCTGGGCCGTCGCGGGAGCTCCTACAATGAGCAGTTCTTC
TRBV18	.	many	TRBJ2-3	CASSPTSTDTQYF	TGTGCCAGCTCACCGACTAGCACAGATACGCAGTATTTT
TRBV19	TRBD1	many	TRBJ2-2	CASRPGTGTGELFF	TGTGCCAGTAGGCCCGGGACAGGGACCGGGGAGCTGTTTTTT
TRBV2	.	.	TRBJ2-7	CASSSSSGASYEQYF	TGTGCCAGCAGTTCTAGCTCCGGGGCCTCCTACGAGCAGTACTTC
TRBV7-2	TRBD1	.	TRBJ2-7	CASSRDRVNEQYF	TGTGCCAGCAGCCGGGACAGGGTGAACGAGCAGTACTTC
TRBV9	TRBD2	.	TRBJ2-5	CASSVTSGPETQYF	TGTGCCAGCAGCGTCACTAGCGGGCCAGAGACCCAGTACTTC
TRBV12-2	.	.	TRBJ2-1	CASRWTSGPYNEQFF	TGTGCAAGTCGCTGGACTAGCGGGCCCTACAATGAGCAGTTCTTC
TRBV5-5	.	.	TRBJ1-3	CASSLSISGNTIYF	TGTGCCAGCAGCTTAAGTATCTCTGGAAACACCATATATTTT
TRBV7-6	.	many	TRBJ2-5	CASRHPHEETQYF	TGTGCCAGCAGACACCCCCACGAAGAGACCCAGTACTTC
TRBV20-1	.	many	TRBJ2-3	CSARVMRGRPTDTQYF	TGCAGTGCTAGAGTAATGAGGGGGAGGCCCACAGATACGCAGTATTTT
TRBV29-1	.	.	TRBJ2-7	CSVEVSGNDEQYF	TGCAGCGTTGAAGTTAGTGGTAACGACGAGCAGTACTTC
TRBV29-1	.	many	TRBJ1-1	CSVSIQGDTEAFF	TGCAGCGTTTCGATACAGGGAGACACTGAAGCTTTCTTT
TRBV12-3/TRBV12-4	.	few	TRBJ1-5	CASSRGRHQPQHF	TGTGCCAGCAGCCGGGGGCGCCATCAGCCCCAGCATTTT
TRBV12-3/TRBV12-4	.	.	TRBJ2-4	CASSSGPQTGENIQYF	TGTGCCAGCAGTTCCGGCCCACAGACAGGCGAGAACATTCAGTACTTC
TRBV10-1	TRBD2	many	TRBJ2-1	CASSMASGPNEQFF	TGCGCCAGCAGTATGGCTAGCGGGCCTAATGAGCAGTTCTTC
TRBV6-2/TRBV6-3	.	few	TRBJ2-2	CASRIQGNTGELFF	TGTGCCAGCAGAATACAGGGGAACACCGGGGAGCTGTTTTTT
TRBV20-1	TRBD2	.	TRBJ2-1	CSARDRSGTRGYNEQFF	TGCAGTGCTAGAGATCGATCCGGGACTAGGGGTTACAATGAGCAGTTCTTC
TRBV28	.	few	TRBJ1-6	CASSSTATVDSPLHF	TGTGCCAGCAGTTCGACAGCCACCGTGGATTCACCCCTCCACTTT
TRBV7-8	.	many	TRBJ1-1	CASSLDKGTEAFF	TGTGCCAGCAGCTTAGATAAGGGTACTGAAGCTTTCTTT
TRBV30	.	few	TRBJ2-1	CAWSVLFYEQFF	TGTGCCTGGAGTGTACTATTCTATGAGCAGTTCTTC
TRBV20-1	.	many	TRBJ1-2	CSVALAASHGYTF	TGCAGTGTGGCTTTGGCAGCGAGTCACGGCTACACCTTC
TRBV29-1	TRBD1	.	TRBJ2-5	CSVEDTGGQETQYF	TGCAGCGTTGAAGATACAGGGGGGCAAGAGACCCAGTACTTC
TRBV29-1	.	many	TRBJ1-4	CSAKRSVGDSEKLFF	TGCAGCGCTAAACGCAGTGTGGGGGATAGTGAAAAACTGTTTTTT
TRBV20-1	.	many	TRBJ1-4	CSARDPNRVNEKLFF	TGCAGTGCTAGAGATCCGAACAGGGTTAATGAAAAACTGTTTTTT
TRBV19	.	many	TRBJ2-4	CASSTNTGLKNIQYF	TGTGCCAGTAGTACCAATACAGGGCTCAAAAACATTCAGTACTTC
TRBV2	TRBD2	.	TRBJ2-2	CASKGLAMTGELFF	TGTGCCAGCAAGGGACTAGCTATGACCGGGGAGCTGTTTTTT
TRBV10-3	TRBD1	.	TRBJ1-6	CAISRDSYNSPLHF	TGTGCCATCAGTCGGGACAGCTATAATTCACCCCTCCACTTT
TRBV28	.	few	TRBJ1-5	CASTNGNQPQHF	TGTGCCAGCACCAACGGAAATCAGCCCCAGCATTTT
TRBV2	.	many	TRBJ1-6	CASSEGGPTNSPLHF	TGTGCCAGCAGTGAAGGAGGGCCCACAAATTCACCCCTCCACTTT
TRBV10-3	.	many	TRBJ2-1	CAISEWRDNEQFF	TGTGCCATCAGTGAGTGGCGGGACAATGAGCAGTTCTTC
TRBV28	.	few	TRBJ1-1	CASSFNVNTEAFF	TGTGCCAGCAGTTTCAATGTGAACACTGAAGCTTTCTTT
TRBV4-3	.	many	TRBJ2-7	CASSQERETRHLF	TGCGCCAGCAGCCAAGAACGGGAAACCAGACACTTATTC
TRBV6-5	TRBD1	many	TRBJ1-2	CATRGQVLTNYGYTF	TGTGCCACCCGGGGACAGGTTCTGACTAACTATGGCTACACCTTC
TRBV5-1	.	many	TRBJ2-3	CASSLVVGTTDTQYF	TGCGCCAGCAGCTTGGTGGTCGGGACCACAGATACGCAGTATTTT
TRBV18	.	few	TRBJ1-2	CASSPGADNYGYTF	TGTGCCAGCTCACCAGGAGCAGACAACTATGGCTACACCTTC
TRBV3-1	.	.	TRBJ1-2	CASSQGGHASGYTF	TGTGCCAGCAGCCAAGGAGGGCATGCTAGCGGCTACACCTTC
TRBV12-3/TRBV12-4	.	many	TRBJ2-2	CASTLGSFGGELFF	TGTGCCAGCACCCTAGGGAGTTTCGGCGGGGAGCTGTTTTTT
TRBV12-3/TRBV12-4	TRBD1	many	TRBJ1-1	CASSPTGEGMNTEAFF	TGTGCCAGCAGTCCGACAGGGGAAGGGATGAACACTGAAGCTTTCTTT
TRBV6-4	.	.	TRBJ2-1	CASSAVSSYNEQFF	TGTGCCAGCAGTGCGGTCTCCTCCTACAATGAGCAGTTCTTC
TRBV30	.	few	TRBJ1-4	CAWSYGGHEKLFF	TGTGCCTGGAGTTACGGGGGGCATGAAAAACTGTTTTTT
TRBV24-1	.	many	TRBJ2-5	CATSDAPVLTYPRDNSETQYF	TGTGCCACCAGTGATGCACCCGTTCTCACATACCCGCGGGACAATTCAGAGACCCAGTACTTC
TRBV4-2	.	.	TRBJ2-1	CASSQPMNNEQFF	TGTGCCAGCAGCCAGCCCATGAACAATGAGCAGTTCTTC
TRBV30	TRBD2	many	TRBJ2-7	CAWGPTGLAGGTPYEQYF	TGTGCCTGGGGACCGACGGGACTAGCGGGAGGGACCCCCTACGAGCAGTACTTC
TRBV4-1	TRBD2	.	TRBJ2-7	CASSQGAGRRVYEQYF	TGCGCCAGCAGCCAAGGAGCGGGACGGCGGGTCTACGAGCAGTACTTC
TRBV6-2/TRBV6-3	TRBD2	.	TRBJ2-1	CASSFLAGGPDNEQFF	TGTGCCAGCAGTTTTCTAGCGGGAGGGCCCGACAATGAGCAGTTCTTC
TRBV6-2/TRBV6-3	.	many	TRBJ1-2	CASSYDVWGLNGYTF	TGTGCCAGCAGTTACGACGTCTGGGGGCTGAATGGCTACACCTTC
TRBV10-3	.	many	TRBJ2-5	CAIMRTLGETQYF	TGTGCCATCATGAGGACACTAGGAGAGACCCAGTACTTC
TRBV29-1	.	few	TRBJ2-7	CSVEIGGYEQYF	TGCAGCGTTGAGATTGGGGGCTACGAGCAGTACTTC